This paragraph reports one TCR beta chain. Its antigen remains unknown. The PCR made use of 60 Vbeta and 13 Jbeta primers. The table came from immunoSEQ multiplex PCR; TCRdb's copy has only in-frame clones and leaves some out. Altogether some 140,000 clones are present, about 80% being singletons, with the ten largest covering less than 1.5%. V lost 5 bases and J 9 bases, leaving 17 bases between the germline ends. This CDR3 is built from 13 residues. CDR1 is MDHEN and CDR2 is SYDVKM in the germline V gene. The data belong to a study of cytomegalovirus exposure and HLA in healthy donors. Findings and limits, study-wide: Usually a TCR sequence was rare, but some public TCRs were found in many donors. In an earlier analysis, in approximately 630 donors, most V segments appeared productive either ~87% or ~30% of the time. The study listed under 200 cytomegalovirus-associated TCR beta chains.

The donors (healthy individuals) were bone marrow donors. The V call is TRBV28, the J call TRBJ2-7, with a tentative D call TRBD2 (6 bases). The sample was PBMCs. This clonotype originated in a male donor in good health and CMV-seropositive. The CDR3 coding sequence is TGTGCCAGCAGTCTTGGGGGGAAAGGGTCGCAGTACTTC. Amino acid sequence: CASSLGGKGSQYF. Together with reference TRBV28 and TRBJ2-7, the CDR3 gives the full variable domain: DVKVTQSSRYLVKRTGEKVFLECVQDMDHENMFWYRQDPGLGLRLIYFSYDVKMKEKGDIPEGYSVSREKKERFSLILESASTNQTSMYLCASSLGGKGSQYFGPGTRLTVT.